Below, one T cell receptor beta chain is given with its context. Its recognized antigen is unknown. No base quality information exists; no much larger clone differs at one position. This sample stems from a study of PD-L1 blockade in urothelial cancer (dated by TCRdb to about 2017). About the full investigation: Therapy was started in about 2014 for all patients, and atezolizumab 1,200 mg was administered intravenously every 3 weeks. About 85% of the 29 patients were males with bladder-origin urothelial cancer, and about 65% of the roughly 30 reported a prior smoking history. Patients had an ECOG performance status of 0 or 1 and had received between 0 and 3 prior chemotherapy regimens. Blood samples were analyzed 3 weeks after the start of treatment (second dose) and 6 weeks after the start of treatment. A median of 141,255 T cells and some 90,000 unique TCRs was obtained from blood samples, and a median clonality of 0.080 was observed. The study was an exploratory multi-omic analysis of somatic, immune and clinical correlates of response to PD-L1 blockade with atezolizumab in urothelial cancer. Pretreatment tumor samples, along with matched peripheral blood serially collected before and after atezolizumab treatment, were subjected to TCR sequencing. Progression-free survival longer than 6 months counted as durable clinical benefit, and TCR features were additionally tested against both progression-free and overall survival. In the same patients who had TCR sequencing, pretreatment tumors also underwent whole exome sequencing and RNA sequencing. Fewer than ten patients reached durable clinical benefit, while 20 patients did not. Pretreatment blood TCR-seq was available for under 35 patients, at least one posttreatment blood collection was obtained for about 24 patients, and tumor TCR-seq was available for about 24 patients.

Findings and caveats that apply to the study as a whole: A pretreatment peripheral blood TCR clonality below the median was linked to improved progression-free and overall survival. Small sample size (n of about 30) and many exploratory analyses mean the results are intended to be hypothesis-generating. Greater expansion of tumor-associated TCR clones in peripheral blood 3 weeks after the start of treatment was observed in patients with durable benefit (n of about 20, p = 0.022).

The cohort included about 29 patients with locally advanced or metastatic urothelial carcinoma who were treated at Memorial Sloan Kettering on a trial protocol. Peripheral blood mononuclear cells were collected from each patient pretreatment and during treatment, giving between 1 and 8 total time points per patient. The Qiagen DNeasy Blood extraction kit was used to purify genomic DNA from total PBMCs and tumor samples. PBMCs were collected pretreatment and during treatment, and were isolated and stored as previously described. Synthetic TCR analog templates were spiked into each PCR so that absolute template abundance could be estimated from read counts. The immunoSEQ assay used bias-controlled V and J gene primers to amplify TCRbeta CDR3 regions from genomic DNA. Rearranged TCRbeta segments were sequenced at approximately 20X coverage. Concerning the study's data processing: Sequencing errors were corrected by clustering, and CDR3s were annotated against IMGT so that V, D and J genes could be assigned. Only productive TCRbeta rearrangements were used in downstream analyses, excluding out-of-frame or stop-codon sequences. Clonality was calculated as one minus the Shannon entropy normalized by the log of the number of unique productive sequences. Clones differing between time points or between blood and tumor were identified by Fisher's exact test with Benjamini-Hochberg correction at adjusted p below 0.01. The source is immuneACCESS, and TCRdb retained only in-frame sequences with V and J called. Part of the clones is not carried over; for the studies checked, unresolved V genes explain less than half of this, and the remainder is unexplained. D and trimming come from the DNA, and the V and J calls and clone size come from that table. The sample has 44,000 or so clones on record, more than 75% of them singletons. Together, the top ten hold roughly 3.2% of the sample.

The germline V end is reduced by 7 bases and the J end by 5 bases; junction bases left unmatched: 6. The CDR1 and CDR2 encoded by the germline V gene are MNHEY and SVGAGI. The CDR3 measures 13 amino acids from cysteine to phenylalanine. The DNA shown is the 39-base CDR3, in frame from base 1. The clonotype comes from a man in his 70s with urothelial cancer. This specimen consisted of PBMCs, obtained around atezolizumab (anti-PD-L1) treatment. This chain joins TRBV6-5 to TRBJ2-3, with 7 bases in between that match TRBD1. The DNA is TGTGCCAGCACCGGGACAGTCAAAGATACGCAGTATTTT. Its translation is CASTGTVKDTQYF.